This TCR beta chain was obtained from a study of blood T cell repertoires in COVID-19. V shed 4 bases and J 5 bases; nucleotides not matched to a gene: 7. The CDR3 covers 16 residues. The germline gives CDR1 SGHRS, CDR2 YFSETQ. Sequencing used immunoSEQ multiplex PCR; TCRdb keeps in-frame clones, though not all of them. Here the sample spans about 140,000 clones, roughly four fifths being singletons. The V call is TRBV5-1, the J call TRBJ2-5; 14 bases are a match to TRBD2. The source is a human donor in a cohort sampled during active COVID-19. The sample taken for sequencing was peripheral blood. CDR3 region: CASSASGLAGVETQYF. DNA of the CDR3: TGCGCCAGCAGCGCCTCGGGACTAGCGGGAGTCGAGACCCAGTACTTC.